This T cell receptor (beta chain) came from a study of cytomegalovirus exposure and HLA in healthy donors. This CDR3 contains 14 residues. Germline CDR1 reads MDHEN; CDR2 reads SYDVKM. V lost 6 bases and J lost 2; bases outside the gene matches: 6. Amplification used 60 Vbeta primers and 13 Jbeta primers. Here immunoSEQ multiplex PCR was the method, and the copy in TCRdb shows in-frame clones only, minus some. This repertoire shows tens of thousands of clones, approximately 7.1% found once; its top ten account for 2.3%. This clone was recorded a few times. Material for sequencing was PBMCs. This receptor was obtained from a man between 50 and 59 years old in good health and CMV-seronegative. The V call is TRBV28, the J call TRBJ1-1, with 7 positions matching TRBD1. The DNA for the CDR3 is TGTGCCAGCAGCCTAGGGGGCAGCAACACTGAAGCTTTCTTT. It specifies CASSLGGSNTEAFF.